One T cell receptor (beta chain) is described in this entry. Its antigen remains undetermined. No much larger clone exists at a distance of one base, and base qualities are not known. These data come from a study of cytomegalovirus exposure and HLA in healthy donors listed by TCRdb under 2017. Study-level background: An earlier analysis of several hundred of the donors reported 250 to 300 Gb of sequence data and some 120 million unique TCR beta sequences from about 179 million T cells. An early release covering some 640 HLA-typed donors comprised approximately 300 gigabases of sequencing data and around 80 million unique TCR sequences. Of the roughly 400 genotyped donors, around 81% fell in the genetic ancestry cluster associated with self-reported Caucasian donors. The study aimed to test whether cataloging public T cell receptors could reveal signatures of past pathogen exposure. The study used immunosequencing to profile the T cell repertoires of 600 to 850 subjects and linked those repertoires to cytomegalovirus serostatus. Along with the roughly 710-subject first cohort, a separate validation cohort of roughly 110 different subjects was used. To predict cytomegalovirus infection status, the study combined high-throughput TCR immunosequencing, statistical association of individual TCRs with disease status, and machine learning. In a later analysis, previously published TCR beta repertoires from 550 to 700 donors were re-analyzed and high-resolution HLA genotyping was added so that TCR occurrence patterns could be studied. The later analysis used no new phenotypic data to find candidate immune exposures, relying instead on TCR beta sequences and their occurrence across donors. An earlier analysis of 587 of the donors used high-throughput TCR beta sequencing to judge whether each TCR beta V gene segment behaved as functional or pseudogenic. Alongside the repertoire data, information on donor age, sex, ethnicity and CMV serostatus was compiled. In a later genetic analysis, genome-wide SNP genotypes for 398 of the 666 donors were used, and that subset was treated as a discovery cohort. All discovery cohort repertoires had been generated using a single sequencing platform. HLA typing covered class I and class II loci at four-digit resolution. Typing coverage varied by locus: about 620-640 donors for A, B, C, DRB1 and DQB1; under 550 for DQA1; about 600 for DPA1; roughly 470 for DPB1. A few DR-DQ haplotypes were treated as single units for association and clustering because of strong linkage in the cohort. Across around 400 genotyped donors of the cohort, an average of roughly 250,000 unique TCR beta nucleotide sequences per donor were sequenced, and around 19% of those sequences were non-productive. The paper's findings and limits, for the study overall: The cohort was sequenced for TCR beta chains only, and without alpha or paired-chain data the features that could be detected were limited. CMV serostatus was the only immune exposure information available for the cohort. Across donors, most TCR sequences were observed very rarely, whereas some public TCRs were present in many individuals. A further reported finding was that TCR beta sequences accurately predicted the HLA-A and HLA-B alleles for most subjects in the first cohort. The study listed approximately 160 TCR beta chains as associated with cytomegalovirus. According to a later genetic analysis, donors in an Asian-associated ancestry cluster had fewer N-insertions in productive TCRs than the approximately 630-donor mean. The authors suggested that the approach could potentially be generalized to other disease states and immunological phenotypes. Roughly uniform sequencing depth across donors was assumed in presence/absence analyses, although this assumption may not hold. Compared with equally common non-associated chains, HLA-associated TCR beta chains in a later analysis were more clonally expanded and had lower generation probabilities. In a later analysis, several top co-occurrence clusters were reported to appear linked to parvovirus B19, influenza, CMV and Epstein-Barr virus. In a later analysis, most CMV-associated TCR beta chains were found to appear HLA-restricted, with HLA associations seemingly driven largely by CMV exposure. In vitro tests confirmed that a few of the cytomegalovirus-associated TCR beta chains recognize cytomegalovirus antigens. In both the original and validation cohorts, the classifier was reported to diagnose cytomegalovirus status with high specificity and sensitivity. According to a later analysis, TCR association rates differed among HLA loci, with DRB1 alleles showing the most associated TCRs and HLA-C alleles showing the fewest. In a later analysis, 16,951 TCR beta sequences were associated with specific HLA alleles at a false discovery rate of 0.05. A cluster of highly shared sequence variants was judged likely to represent a technical artifact of the sequencing pipeline. In a later genetic analysis, a missense DCLRE1C variant was associated with V-gene and J-gene trimming of TCR beta chains, and the association was replicated in an independent cohort. Because counts were too low, 15 to 20 rarely observed V segments, including chromosome 9 orphons, were excluded from the earlier analysis of 587 of the donors. HLA typing was unavailable for some donors at each locus, so association tests used only the typed subset. Correlated functional status among segregating V segments might reflect linkage disequilibrium, but an unknown experimental factor could not be ruled out. When HLA alleles, especially DR and DQ, strongly co-occurred, TCR associations were difficult to assign to individual alleles. In an earlier analysis of some 550 of the donors, most TCR beta V segments were observed in productive rearrangements about 90% or about 30% of the time, broadly matching IMGT annotations.

Libraries were prepared through the immunoSEQ multiplex PCR assay. A mixture of 60 forward primers for TCR Vbeta segments and 13 reverse primers for TCR Jbeta segments was used in the multiplex PCR. The CDR3 region of rearranged TCR beta genes was amplified from genomic DNA with a multiplex PCR assay. On the Illumina HiSeq System, the amplified TCR beta libraries were sequenced as 87-base-pair reads. As for the authors' bioinformatics: Across the roughly 670 repertoires, a later analysis counted 75 million to 90 million unique TCR beta chains, 9.5 million to 12 million of which were shared by at least two donors. To remove PCR and sequencing errors, raw reads were error-corrected and collapsed into unique sequences using a nearest-neighbor algorithm that merged closely related sequences. CDR3 sequences were aligned to IMGT reference sequences to assign V, D and J gene segments. Each retained sequence needed at least a six-nucleotide match to both a V gene segment and a J gene segment. Rearrangements were classified as productive when the CDR3 lacked stop codons and remained in frame with V and J, and all other rearrangements were classified as non-productive. CDR3 was defined by IMGT convention, running from the second conserved V-encoded cysteine to the conserved J-encoded phenylalanine. The earlier analysis of about 610 of the donors excluded sequences that lacked an unambiguous match to a single V gene segment. An earlier analysis of under 750 of the donors called V segments functional above 56.7% productive rearrangements and segregating when the between-donor standard deviation exceeded 5%. To diagnose cytomegalovirus status from the catalog of TCR beta chain sequences, a statistical classification framework was built. In a later analysis, V and J genes were assigned by comparing TCR nucleotide sequences against IMGT/GENE-DB human TR gene sequences. Using the TCRdist pipeline, a later analysis assigned CDR3 sequences along with most-parsimonious VDJ recombination scenarios. In a later analysis, each TCR beta chain was defined by its CDR3 amino acid sequence together with its V-gene family, and reads without a unique V-gene family were excluded. As a way to deal with suspected cross-contamination and a sequencing artifact, a later analysis dropped 640 or so nucleotide sequences that were highly shared and had low generation probability. For each public chain, a later analysis derived a clonal expansion index from normalized ranks of inferred template counts within each repertoire. In a later analysis, generation probabilities were computed with a VDJ recombination model fitted to out-of-frame rearrangements, and the resulting probabilities were checked against IGoR. In a later analysis, TCR-TCR, TCR-HLA and TCR-CMV co-occurrence was scored with hypergeometric tests, and a repertoire-size bias correction was applied to TCR pairs. False discovery rates were estimated in a later analysis by permuting HLA or CMV assignments 20 times. In a later analysis, co-occurring TCRs were grouped with DBSCAN, and TCRdist sequence similarity was added when clustering was performed within HLA-allele-positive subsets. For co-occurrence clustering, repertoires with fewer than 30,000 or more than 120,000 public chains were excluded, along with five repertoires with anomalous nucleotide sharing. As stored in TCRdb, this immuneACCESS dataset retains in-frame rearrangements with V and J assigned. A fraction of the clones does not appear; measured against another copy, unresolved V genes explain less than half of the discrepancy, and the remainder lacks a known reason. That table supplies the V and J calls and clone size; D and trimming were determined from the DNA. Recorded for this sample are 55,000 to 70,000 clones; 75% to 90% of them occurred a single time. In total, the top ten clones hold nearly 4% of the sample.

The cohort comprised hundreds of healthy bone marrow donors. All cohort members were sampled while nominally healthy, although unrecorded immune exposures were likely present. The donor was CMV seronegative and belonged to the group of 350 or so seronegative cohort members. A peripheral blood sample was provided by each donor, and peripheral blood mononuclear cells were used for TCR beta sequencing. Genomic DNA extraction from the blood cell samples was performed with the Qiagen DNeasy Blood Extraction Kit. The TCR comes from a woman in her thirties or forties in good health and CMV-seronegative. Sequenced sample: PBMCs.

Read as DNA, the sequence is TGTGCCAGCAGTGATGAGGTGGATCAGCCCCAGCATTTT. It codes for CASSDEVDQPQHF. The V gene is TRBV2 and the J gene is TRBJ1-5, with the D gene not clear enough to name. The junction shows trimming of 3 bases on V and 5 bases on J, plus 8 bases between the germline ends. Including cysteine and phenylalanine, the CDR3 has 13 amino acids. The only DNA kept is the CDR3, 39 bases in frame from the first base. Reading the germline V gene gives CDR1 SNHLY and CDR2 FYNNEI.